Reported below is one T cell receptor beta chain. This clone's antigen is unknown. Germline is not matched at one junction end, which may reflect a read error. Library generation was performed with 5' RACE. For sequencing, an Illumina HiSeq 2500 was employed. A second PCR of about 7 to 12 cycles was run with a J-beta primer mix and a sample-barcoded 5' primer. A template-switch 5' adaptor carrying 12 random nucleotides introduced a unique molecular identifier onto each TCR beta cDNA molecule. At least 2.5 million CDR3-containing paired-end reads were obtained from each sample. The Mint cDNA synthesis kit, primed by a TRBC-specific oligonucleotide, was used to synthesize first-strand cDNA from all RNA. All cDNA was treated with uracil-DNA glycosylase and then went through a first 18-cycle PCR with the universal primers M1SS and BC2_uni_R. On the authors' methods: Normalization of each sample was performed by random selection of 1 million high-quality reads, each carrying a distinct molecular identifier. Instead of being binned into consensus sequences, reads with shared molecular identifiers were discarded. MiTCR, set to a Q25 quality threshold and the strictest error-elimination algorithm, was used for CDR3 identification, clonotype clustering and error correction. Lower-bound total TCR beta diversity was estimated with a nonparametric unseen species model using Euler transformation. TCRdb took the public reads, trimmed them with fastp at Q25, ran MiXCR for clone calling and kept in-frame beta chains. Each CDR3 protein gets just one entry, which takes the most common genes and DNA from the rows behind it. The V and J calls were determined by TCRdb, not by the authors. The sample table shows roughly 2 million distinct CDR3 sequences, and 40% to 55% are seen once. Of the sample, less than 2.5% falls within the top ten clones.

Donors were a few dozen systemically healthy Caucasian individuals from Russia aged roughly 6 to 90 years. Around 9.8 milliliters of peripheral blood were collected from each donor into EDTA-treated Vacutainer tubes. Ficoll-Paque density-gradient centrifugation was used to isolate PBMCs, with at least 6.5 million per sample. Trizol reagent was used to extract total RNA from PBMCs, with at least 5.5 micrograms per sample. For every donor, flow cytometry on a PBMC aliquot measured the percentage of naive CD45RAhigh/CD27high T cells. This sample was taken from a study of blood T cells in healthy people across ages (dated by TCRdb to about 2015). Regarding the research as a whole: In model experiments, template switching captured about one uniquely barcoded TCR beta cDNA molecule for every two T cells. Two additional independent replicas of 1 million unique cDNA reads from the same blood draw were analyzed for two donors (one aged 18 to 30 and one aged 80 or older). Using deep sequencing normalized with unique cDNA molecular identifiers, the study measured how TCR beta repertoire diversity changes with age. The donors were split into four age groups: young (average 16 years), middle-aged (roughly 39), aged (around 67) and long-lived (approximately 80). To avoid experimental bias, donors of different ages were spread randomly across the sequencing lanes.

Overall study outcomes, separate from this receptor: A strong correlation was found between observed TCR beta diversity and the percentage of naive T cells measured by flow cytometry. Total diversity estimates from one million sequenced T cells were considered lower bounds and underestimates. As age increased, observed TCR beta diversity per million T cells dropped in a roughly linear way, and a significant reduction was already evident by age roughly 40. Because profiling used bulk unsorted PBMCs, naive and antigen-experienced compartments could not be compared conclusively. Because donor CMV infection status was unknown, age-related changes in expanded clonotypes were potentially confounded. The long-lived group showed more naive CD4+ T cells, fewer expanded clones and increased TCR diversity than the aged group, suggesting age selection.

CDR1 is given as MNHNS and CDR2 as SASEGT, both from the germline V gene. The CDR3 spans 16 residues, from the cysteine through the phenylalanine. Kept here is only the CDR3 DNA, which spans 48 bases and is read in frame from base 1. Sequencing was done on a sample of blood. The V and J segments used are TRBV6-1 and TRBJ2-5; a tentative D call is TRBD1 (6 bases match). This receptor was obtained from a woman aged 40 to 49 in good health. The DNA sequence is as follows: TGTGCCAGCAGAGAAGAGGTGGACAGACACCAAGAGACCCAGTACTTC. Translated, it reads CASREEVDRHQETQYF.